This T cell receptor beta chain was found in a study of T cells after somatic rescue of genetic block. Only in-frame clones appear in the TCRdb table, and some are missing; sequencing was by immunoSEQ multiplex PCR. The repertoire holds 68,000 or so clones, about nine tenths seen once, with just under 3% in the top ten. This CDR3 is built from 16 residues. Between the trimmed V and J ends, which lost 1 base and 1 base, there was a span of 14 bases. Germline loops: CDR1 SGHTA, CDR2 FQGNSA. The source is a middle-aged man. Sequenced input: peripheral blood mononuclear cells (PBMCs). The chain employs TRBV7-2 and TRBJ2-7; possibly TRBD2 for D (6 bases). The CDR3 DNA reads as TGTGCCAGCAGCTTAGGGGGCGGGGTGACTTCCTACGAGCAGTACTTC. Residues: CASSLGGGVTSYEQYF. Looking up the rest from reference TRBV7-2 and TRBJ2-7 gives the full variable domain: GAGVSQSPSNKVTEKGKDVELRCDPISGHTALYWYRQSLGQGLEFLIYFQGNSAPDKSGLPSDRFSAERTGGSVSTLTIQRTQQEDSAVYLCASSLGGGVTSYEQYFGPGTRLTVT.